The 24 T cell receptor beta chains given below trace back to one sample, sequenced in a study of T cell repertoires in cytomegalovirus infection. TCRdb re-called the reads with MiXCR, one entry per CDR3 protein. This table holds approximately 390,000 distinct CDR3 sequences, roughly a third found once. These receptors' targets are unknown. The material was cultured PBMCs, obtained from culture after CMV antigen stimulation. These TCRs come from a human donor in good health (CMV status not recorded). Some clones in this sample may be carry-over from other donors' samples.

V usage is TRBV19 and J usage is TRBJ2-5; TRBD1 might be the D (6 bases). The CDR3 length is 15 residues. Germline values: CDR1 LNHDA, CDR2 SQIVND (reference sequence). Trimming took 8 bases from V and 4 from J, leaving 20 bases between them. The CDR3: CASRDIHASGETQYF. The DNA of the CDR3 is TGTGCCAGTCGGGACATTCACGCAAGCGGAGAGACCCAGTACTTC.

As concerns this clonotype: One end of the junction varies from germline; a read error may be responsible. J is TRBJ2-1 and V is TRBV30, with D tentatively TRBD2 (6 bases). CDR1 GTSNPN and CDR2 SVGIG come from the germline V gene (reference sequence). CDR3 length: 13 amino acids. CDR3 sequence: CAWIRDSDNEQFF. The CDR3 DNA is TGTGCCTGGATCCGGGACTCCGACAATGAGCAGTTCTTC.

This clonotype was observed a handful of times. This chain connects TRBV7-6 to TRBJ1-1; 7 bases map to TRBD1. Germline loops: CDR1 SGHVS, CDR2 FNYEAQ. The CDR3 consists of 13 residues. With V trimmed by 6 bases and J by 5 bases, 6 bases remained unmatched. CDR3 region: CASSQDRETEAFF. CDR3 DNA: TGTGCCAGCAGTCAAGACAGGGAGACTGAAGCTTTCTTT.

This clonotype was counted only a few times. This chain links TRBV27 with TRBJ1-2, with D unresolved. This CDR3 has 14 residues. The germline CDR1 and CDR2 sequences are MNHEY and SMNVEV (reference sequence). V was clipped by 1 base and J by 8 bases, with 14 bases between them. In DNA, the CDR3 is TGTGCCAGCAGTTTATATGGATCGGGGTTCGGCTACACCTTC. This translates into CASSLYGSGFGYTF.

CDR3 region: CASSWPGGYYEQYF. In nucleotides, the CDR3 is TGTGCCAGCAGTTGGCCGGGCGGTTATTACGAGCAGTACTTC. V is TRBV28 and J is TRBJ2-7, with unresolved D. V was trimmed by 4 bases and J by 4 bases, leaving 14 bases between them. Germline loops: CDR1 MDHEN, CDR2 SYDVKM. This CDR3 region has 14 residues.

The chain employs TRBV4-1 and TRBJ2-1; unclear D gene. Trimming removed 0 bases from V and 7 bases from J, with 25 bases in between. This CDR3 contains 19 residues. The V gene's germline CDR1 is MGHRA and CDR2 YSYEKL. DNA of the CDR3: TGCGCCAGCAGCCAAGATTTTCTTCGGTGGTTGTGGGTAAATAATGAGCAGTTCTTC. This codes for CASSQDFLRWLWVNNEQFF.

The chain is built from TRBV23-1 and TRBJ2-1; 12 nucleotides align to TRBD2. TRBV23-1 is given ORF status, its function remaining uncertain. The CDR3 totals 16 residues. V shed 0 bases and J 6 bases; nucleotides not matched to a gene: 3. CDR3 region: CASSQSSSGRANEQFF. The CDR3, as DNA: TGCGCCAGCAGTCAATCGTCTAGCGGGAGGGCCAATGAGCAGTTCTTC.

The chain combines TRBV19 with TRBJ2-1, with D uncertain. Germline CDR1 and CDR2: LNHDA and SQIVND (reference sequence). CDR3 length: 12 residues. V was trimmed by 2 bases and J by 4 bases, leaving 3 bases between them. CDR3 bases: TGTGCCAGTAGTATAACTTACAATGAGCAGTTCTTC. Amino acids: CASSITYNEQFF.

The CDR3 is CASSSRDGVHPFNYGYTF. CDR3 nucleotide sequence: TGTGCCAGCAGCTCTCGGGACGGCGTCCACCCTTTCAACTATGGCTACACCTTC. The V gene is TRBV27, the J gene TRBJ1-2, with D perhaps matching TRBD1 (5 bases). Germline V gene sequence: CDR1 MNHEY, CDR2 SMNVEV (reference sequence). V shed 6 bases and J shed 2 bases, with 25 bases lying between them. The CDR3 contains 18 residues.

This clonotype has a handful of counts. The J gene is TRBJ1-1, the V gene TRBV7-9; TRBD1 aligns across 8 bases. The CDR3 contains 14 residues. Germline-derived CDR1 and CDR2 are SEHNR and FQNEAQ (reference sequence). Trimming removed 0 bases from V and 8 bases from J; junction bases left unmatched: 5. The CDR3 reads CASSLAFTGGEAFF. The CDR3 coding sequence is TGTGCCAGCAGCTTAGCGTTCACAGGGGGGGAAGCTTTCTTT.

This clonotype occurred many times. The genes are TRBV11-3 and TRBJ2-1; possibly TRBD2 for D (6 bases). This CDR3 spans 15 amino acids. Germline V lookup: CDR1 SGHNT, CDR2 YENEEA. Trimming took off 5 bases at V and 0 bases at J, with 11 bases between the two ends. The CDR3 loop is CASSRTTSSYNEQFF. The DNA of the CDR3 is TGTGCCAGCAGCCGGACTACCAGCTCCTACAATGAGCAGTTCTTC. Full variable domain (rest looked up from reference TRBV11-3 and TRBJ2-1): EAGVVQSPRYKIIEKKQPVAFWCNPISGHNTLYWYLQNLGQGPELLIRYENEEAVDDSQLPKDRFSAERLKGVDSTLKIQPAELGDSAVYLCASSRTTSSYNEQFFGPGTRLTVL.

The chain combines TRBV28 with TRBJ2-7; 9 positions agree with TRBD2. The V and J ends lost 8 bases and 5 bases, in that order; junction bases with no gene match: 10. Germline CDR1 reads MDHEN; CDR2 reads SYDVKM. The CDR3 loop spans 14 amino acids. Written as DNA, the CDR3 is TGTGCCAGCGAGGCGGGAGGGCCGAGAAACGAGCAGTACTTC. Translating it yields CASEAGGPRNEQYF.

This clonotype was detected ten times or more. The CDR3 is CASSFMGGNTEAFF. Here the CDR3 DNA reads TGTGCCAGCAGCTTTATGGGCGGGAACACTGAAGCTTTCTTT. The chain uses TRBV7-3 and TRBJ1-1; no clear D. V was trimmed by 3 bases and J by 1 base, leaving 9 bases between them. The germline V gene encodes CDR1 SGHTA and CDR2 FQGTGA. The CDR3 is 14 residues long.

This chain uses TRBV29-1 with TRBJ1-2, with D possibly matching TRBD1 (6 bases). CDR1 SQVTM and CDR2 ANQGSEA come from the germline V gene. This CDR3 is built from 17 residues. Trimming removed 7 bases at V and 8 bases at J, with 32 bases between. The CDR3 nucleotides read TGCAGCGCGCGCGTGGCCGGCAGGGGACCAGGGGCGCGAGGCTACACCTTC. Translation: CSARVAGRGPGARGYTF. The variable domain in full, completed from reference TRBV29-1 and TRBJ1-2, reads SAVISQKPSRDICQRGTSLTIQCQVDSQVTMMFWYRQQPGQSLTLIATANQGSEATYESGFVIDKFPISRPNLTFSTLTVSNMSPEDSSIYLCSARVAGRGPGARGYTFGSGTRLTVV.

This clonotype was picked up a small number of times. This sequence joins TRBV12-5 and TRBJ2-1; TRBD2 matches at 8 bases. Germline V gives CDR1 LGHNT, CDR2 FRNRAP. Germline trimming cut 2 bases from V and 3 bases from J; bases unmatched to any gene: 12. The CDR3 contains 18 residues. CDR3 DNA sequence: TGTGCTAGTGGTTTGACATCAATTTCGGGAGGGATCTACAATGAGCAGTTCTTC. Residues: CASGLTSISGGIYNEQFF.

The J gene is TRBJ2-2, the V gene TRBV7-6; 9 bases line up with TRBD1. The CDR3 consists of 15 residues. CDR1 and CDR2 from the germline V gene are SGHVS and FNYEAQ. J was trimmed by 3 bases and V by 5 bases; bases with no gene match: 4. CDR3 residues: CASSRTGEHTGELFF. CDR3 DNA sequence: TGTGCCAGCAGCCGGACAGGGGAGCACACCGGGGAGCTGTTTTTT.

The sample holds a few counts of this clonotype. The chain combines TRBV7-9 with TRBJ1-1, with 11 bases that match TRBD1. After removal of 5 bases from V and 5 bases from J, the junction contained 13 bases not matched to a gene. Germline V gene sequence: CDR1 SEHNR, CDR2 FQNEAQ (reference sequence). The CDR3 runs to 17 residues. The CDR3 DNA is TGTGCCAGCAGCCCCCCAGGGTACCGGGACAGGGGGACTGAAGCTTTCTTT. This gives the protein CASSPPGYRDRGTEAFF.

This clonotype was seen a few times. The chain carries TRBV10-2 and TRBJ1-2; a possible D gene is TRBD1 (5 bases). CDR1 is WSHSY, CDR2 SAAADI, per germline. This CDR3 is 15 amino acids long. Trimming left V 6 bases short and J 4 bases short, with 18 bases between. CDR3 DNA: TGCGCCAGCAGCATTCGGGACGGTGGGAGCTATGGCTACACCTTC. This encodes CASSIRDGGSYGYTF.

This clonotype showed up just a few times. Here the CDR3 DNA reads TGTGCCACTCTTCCGGGACAGAGCTACGAGCAGTACGTC. This gives the protein CATLPGQSYEQYV. The gene calls are TRBV6-2 or TRBV6-3 and TRBJ2-7, with 7 nucleotides matching TRBD1. Germline CDR1 MNHEY, CDR2 SVGEGT. Losses at the gene ends were 10 bases for V and 3 bases for J; bases not matched to a gene: 9. The CDR3 consists of 13 residues.

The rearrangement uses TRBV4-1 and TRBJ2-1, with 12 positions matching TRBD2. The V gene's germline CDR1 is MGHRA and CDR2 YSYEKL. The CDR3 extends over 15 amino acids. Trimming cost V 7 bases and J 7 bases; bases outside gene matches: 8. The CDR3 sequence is CASILTSGSGNEQFF. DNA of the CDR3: TGCGCCAGCATCCTGACTAGCGGGAGTGGTAATGAGCAGTTCTTC.

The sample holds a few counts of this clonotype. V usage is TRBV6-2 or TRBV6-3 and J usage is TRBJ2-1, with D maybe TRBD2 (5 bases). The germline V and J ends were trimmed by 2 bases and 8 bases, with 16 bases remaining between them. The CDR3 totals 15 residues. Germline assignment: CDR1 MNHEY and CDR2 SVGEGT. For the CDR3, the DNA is TGTGCCAGCAGTTACAATCTCCCCCGGGGAGATGAGCAGTTCTTC. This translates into CASSYNLPRGDEQFF.

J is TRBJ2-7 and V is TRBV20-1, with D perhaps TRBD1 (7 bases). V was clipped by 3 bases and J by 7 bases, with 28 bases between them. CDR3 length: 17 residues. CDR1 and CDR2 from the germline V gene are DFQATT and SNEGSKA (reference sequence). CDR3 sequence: CSASHGFGAGGSWEQYF. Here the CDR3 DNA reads TGCAGTGCTAGTCACGGCTTTGGGGCAGGGGGGTCTTGGGAGCAGTACTTC.

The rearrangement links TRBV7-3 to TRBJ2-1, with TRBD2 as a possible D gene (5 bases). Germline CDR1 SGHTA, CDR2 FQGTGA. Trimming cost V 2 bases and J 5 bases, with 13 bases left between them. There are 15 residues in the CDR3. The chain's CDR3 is CASSLVGERNNEQFF. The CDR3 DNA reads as TGTGCCAGCAGCTTAGTCGGGGAGAGAAACAATGAGCAGTTCTTC.

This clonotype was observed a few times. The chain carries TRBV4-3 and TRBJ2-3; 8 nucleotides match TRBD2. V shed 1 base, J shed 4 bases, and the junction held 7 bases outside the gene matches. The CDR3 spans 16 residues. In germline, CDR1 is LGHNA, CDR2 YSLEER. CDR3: CASSQGGSGKADTQYF. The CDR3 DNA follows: TGCGCCAGCAGCCAAGGGGGTAGCGGGAAGGCAGATACGCAGTATTTT.